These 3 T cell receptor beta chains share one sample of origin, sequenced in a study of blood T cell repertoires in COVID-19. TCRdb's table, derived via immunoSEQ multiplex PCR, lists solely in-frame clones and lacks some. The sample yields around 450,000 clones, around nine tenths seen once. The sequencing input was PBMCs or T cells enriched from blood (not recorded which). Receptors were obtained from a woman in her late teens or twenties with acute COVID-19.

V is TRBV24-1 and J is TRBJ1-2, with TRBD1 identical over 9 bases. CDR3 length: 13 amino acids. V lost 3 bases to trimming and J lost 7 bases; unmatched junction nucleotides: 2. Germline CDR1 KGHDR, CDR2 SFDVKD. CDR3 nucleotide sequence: TGTGCCACCAGTGATAGGGACAGGGTTGGCTACACCTTC. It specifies CATSDRDRVGYTF.

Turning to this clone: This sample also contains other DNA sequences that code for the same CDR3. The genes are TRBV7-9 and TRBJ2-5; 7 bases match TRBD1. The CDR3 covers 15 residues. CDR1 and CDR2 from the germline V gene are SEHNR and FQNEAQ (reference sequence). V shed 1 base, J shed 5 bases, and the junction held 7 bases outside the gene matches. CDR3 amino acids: CASSLGTGGAETQYF. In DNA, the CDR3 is TGTGCCAGCAGCTTAGGGACAGGAGGAGCGGAGACCCAGTACTTC.

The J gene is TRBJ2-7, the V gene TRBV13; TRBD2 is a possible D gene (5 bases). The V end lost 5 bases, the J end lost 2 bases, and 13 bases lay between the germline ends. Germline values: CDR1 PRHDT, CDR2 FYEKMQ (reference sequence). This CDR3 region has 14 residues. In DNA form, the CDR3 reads TGTGCCAGCAGCCACCGGACTCCTACCTACGAGCAGTACTTC. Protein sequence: CASSHRTPTYEQYF.